This TCR beta chain emerged from a study of shared clonotypes between healthy human individuals. Assay execution proceeded at the deep level. Sorted-subset replicate PCRs used 150 to 200 ng DNA, approximately 30,000 T cell genomes. Sequenced by immunoSEQ multiplex PCR; TCRdb stores in-frame clones only, minus some. Here the sample spans millions of clones, around nine tenths being singletons. Trimming removed 3 bases from V and 2 bases from J, with 13 bases in between. Germline V gives CDR1 SGHTA, CDR2 FQGNSA. CDR3 length equals 15 residues. The chain employs TRBV7-2 and TRBJ1-1; a possible D gene is TRBD1 (6 bases). The sequence was obtained from a man in his late teens or twenties in good health. Specimen: naive CD4+ T cells sorted from blood. Subset meaning: CD45RA+ positively selected. The CDR3, as DNA: TGTGCCAGCAGCTTGGGACACAACATAAACACTGAAGCTTTCTTT. Protein product: CASSLGHNINTEAFF.